This T cell receptor (beta chain) emerged from a study of blood T cell repertoires in COVID-19. At the level of the study: Samples representing acute and convalescent COVID-19 were sourced from the United States, Italy and Spain. T cells, B-cell-depleted T cells, or PBMCs supplied cDNA or gDNA.

Authors' analysis steps: For nucleated cells, counts were estimated from reference gene primer amplification. TCRdb's table, derived via immunoSEQ multiplex PCR, lists solely in-frame clones and lacks some. The D gene and trimming were derived from the DNA, and the V and J assignments and clone size from that table. The repertoire consists of some 260,000 clones, with 70% to 90% occurring once and the leading ten covering 0.8%. Germline CDR1 and CDR2: MNHEY and SVGAGI. J lost 4 bases, V lost 2 bases, and 5 bases had no gene match. The length of the CDR3 is 14 residues. The TCR sequence derives from a woman aged 30 to 39 with acute or convalescent COVID-19. The material sequenced was peripheral blood. The chain couples TRBV6-5 to TRBJ2-7; TRBD2 matches 7 bases. This CDR3 reads CASSYGGGKYEQYF. As DNA, the CDR3 is TGTGCCAGCAGTTACGGGGGGGGAAAGTACGAGCAGTACTTC.